This entry features one T cell receptor (beta chain) sequence. From RNA, the CDR3 regions of TCR beta chains were amplified and sequenced. An opening RT-PCR round employed HTBI primers and preceded a second-round multiplex PCR. TCRdb redid the calling of the multiplex PCR reads with MiXCR, one entry per CDR3 protein. The repertoire has about 500,000 distinct CDR3 sequences, 13% to 15% of them found once; the top ten carry about 9.4%. The data belong to a study of Graves' ophthalmopathy and Graves' hyperthyroidism. Germline trimming cut 4 bases from V and 1 base from J; bases unmatched to any gene: 16. Germline V gene lookup returns CDR1 DFQATT and CDR2 SNEGSKA (reference sequence). The CDR3 has 18 residues.

Sequenced input: blood. The V call is TRBV20-1, the J call TRBJ1-1; TRBD1 matches at 9 bases. The receptor was isolated from a woman in her thirties with Graves' ophthalmopathy. CDR3 protein: CSATLTGGFYTGNTEAFF. The CDR3 DNA reads as TGCAGTGCTACGTTAACAGGGGGCTTTTACACGGGGAACACTGAAGCTTTCTTT.